This entry is about one T cell receptor beta chain. Authors' processing steps: The assay estimated nucleated cells by amplifying reference gene primers. Sequenced by immunoSEQ multiplex PCR; TCRdb stores in-frame clones only, minus some. V and J calls and clone size come straight from that table; D and trimming were deduced from the DNA. The sample has about 220,000 clones, roughly four fifths seen once. V was pared by 8 bases and J by 2 bases, with 24 bases between. The CDR3 totals 17 residues. Germline-derived CDR1 and CDR2 are SGHVS and FQNEAQ. The sample is drawn from a study of blood T cell repertoires in COVID-19.

The source of this sequence is a woman aged 55-75 years who had recovered from COVID-19. The chain joins TRBV7-8 to TRBJ2-5, with D maybe TRBD2 (6 bases). What was sequenced was PBMCs or T cells enriched from blood (not recorded which). The chain's CDR3 is CASSTGRKGTVQETQYF. In DNA form, the CDR3 reads TGTGCCAGCTCAACGGGAAGAAAGGGGACTGTACAAGAGACCCAGTACTTC.